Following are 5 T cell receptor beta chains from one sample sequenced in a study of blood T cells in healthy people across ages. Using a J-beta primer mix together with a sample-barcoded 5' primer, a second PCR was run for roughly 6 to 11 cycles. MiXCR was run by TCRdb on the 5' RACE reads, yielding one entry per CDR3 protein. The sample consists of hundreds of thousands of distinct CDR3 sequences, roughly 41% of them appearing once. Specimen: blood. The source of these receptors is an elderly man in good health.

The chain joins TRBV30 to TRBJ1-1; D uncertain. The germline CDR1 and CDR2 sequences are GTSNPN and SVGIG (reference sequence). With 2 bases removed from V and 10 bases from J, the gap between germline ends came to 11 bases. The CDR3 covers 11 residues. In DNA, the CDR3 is TGTGCCTGGAGTAACGGCGGATTAGCTTTCTTT. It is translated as CAWSNGGLAFF.

In nucleotides, the CDR3 is TGTGCCAGCAGCTTAACTACAGGGATAGACACTGAAGCTTTCTTT. This encodes CASSLTTGIDTEAFF. V usage is TRBV7-2 and J usage is TRBJ1-1, with a possible D match to TRBD1 (6 bases). Trimming cost V 2 bases and J 3 bases, with 13 bases left between them. Germline CDR1 is SGHTA and CDR2 is FQGNSA. The CDR3 is 15 residues long.

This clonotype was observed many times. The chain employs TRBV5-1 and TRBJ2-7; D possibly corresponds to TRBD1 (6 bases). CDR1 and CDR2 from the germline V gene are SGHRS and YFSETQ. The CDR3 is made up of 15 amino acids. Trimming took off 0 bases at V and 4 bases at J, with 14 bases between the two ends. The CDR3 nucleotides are TGCGCCAGCAGCTTGGCCGAGGACAGCGTATACGAGCAGTACTTC. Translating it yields CASSLAEDSVYEQYF.

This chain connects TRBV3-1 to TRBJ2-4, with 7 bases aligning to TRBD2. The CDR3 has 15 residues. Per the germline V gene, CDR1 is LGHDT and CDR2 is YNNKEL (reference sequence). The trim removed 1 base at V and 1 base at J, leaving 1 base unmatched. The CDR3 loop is CASSQVLAAKNIQYF. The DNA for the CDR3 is TGTGCCAGCAGCCAAGTACTAGCGGCCAAAAACATTCAGTACTTC.

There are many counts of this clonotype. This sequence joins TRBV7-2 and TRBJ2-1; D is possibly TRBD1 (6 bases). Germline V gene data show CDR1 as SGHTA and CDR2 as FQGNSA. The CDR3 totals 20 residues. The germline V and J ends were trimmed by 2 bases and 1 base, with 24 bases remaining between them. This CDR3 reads CASSLYGQGSGTLSYNEQFF. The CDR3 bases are TGTGCCAGCAGCTTATATGGGCAGGGGTCAGGGACGTTATCCTACAATGAGCAGTTCTTC.